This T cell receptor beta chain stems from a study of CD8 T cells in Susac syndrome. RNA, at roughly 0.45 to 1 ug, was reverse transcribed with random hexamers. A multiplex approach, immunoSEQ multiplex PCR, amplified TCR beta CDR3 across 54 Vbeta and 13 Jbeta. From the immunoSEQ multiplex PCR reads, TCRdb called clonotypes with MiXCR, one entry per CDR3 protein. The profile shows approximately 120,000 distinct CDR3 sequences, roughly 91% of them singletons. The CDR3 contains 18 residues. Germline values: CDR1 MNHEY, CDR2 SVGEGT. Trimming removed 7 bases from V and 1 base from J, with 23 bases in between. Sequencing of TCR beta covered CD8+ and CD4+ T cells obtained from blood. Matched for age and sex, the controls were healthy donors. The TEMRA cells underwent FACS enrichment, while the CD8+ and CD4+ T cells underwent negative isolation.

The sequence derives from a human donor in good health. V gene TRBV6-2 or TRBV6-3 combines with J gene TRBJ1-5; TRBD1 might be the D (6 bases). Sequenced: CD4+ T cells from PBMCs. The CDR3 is CASKEKDRLVRSNQPQHF. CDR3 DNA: TGTGCCAGCAAAGAGAAAGACAGGCTCGTACGAAGCAATCAGCCCCAGCATTTT.